This TCR beta chain was profiled in a study of blood T cell repertoires in COVID-19. Study as a whole: Donors in the United States, Italy and Spain gave samples during acute or convalescent COVID-19. T cells, B-cell-depleted T cells, or PBMCs supplied cDNA or gDNA.

Authors' analysis steps: Cell counts per sample came from amplifying reference gene primers. The protocol was immunoSEQ multiplex PCR, while the TCRdb copy is restricted to in-frame clones and leaves out a portion. V and J calls and clone size are those listed in that table; D and trimming were worked out from the DNA. In the table there are around 120,000 clones, 75% to 90% of which are singletons. Germline lookup yields CDR1 WNHNN and CDR2 SYGVQD (reference sequence). This CDR3 spans 14 amino acids. This clone occurred a few times. The chain carries TRBV10-1 and TRBJ1-5, with unresolved D. The receptor was isolated from a woman in her 70s with acute or convalescent COVID-19. What was sequenced was peripheral blood. The CDR3 DNA reads as TGCGCGATGACGGGGATCCCTAGCAATCAGCCCCAGCATTTT. It encodes CAMTGIPSNQPQHF.